The T cell receptor (beta chain) under discussion was sequenced for a study of CD4 T cells in relation to SARS-CoV-2 and coronaviruses. Clones were sequenced by immunoSEQ multiplex PCR, and TCRdb holds only the in-frame ones, with some missing. This sample has around 30,000 clones, with about 70% found just once. Regarding this clone: The antigen remains undetermined.

Looked up from germline, CDR1 is SGHKS and CDR2 is YYEKEE (reference sequence). With V trimmed by 4 bases and J by 0 bases, 7 bases remained unmatched. CDR3 length: 17 amino acids. The rearrangement links TRBV5-5 to TRBJ1-4; 9 bases fit TRBD1. Source material: memory CD4+ T cells from PBMCs, cultured in vitro. This TCR derives from an adult with COVID-19. The CDR3 DNA reads TGTGCCAGCAGCACCAGGACAGGGGAAGCAACTAATGAAAAACTGTTTTTT. It is translated as CASSTRTGEATNEKLFF.